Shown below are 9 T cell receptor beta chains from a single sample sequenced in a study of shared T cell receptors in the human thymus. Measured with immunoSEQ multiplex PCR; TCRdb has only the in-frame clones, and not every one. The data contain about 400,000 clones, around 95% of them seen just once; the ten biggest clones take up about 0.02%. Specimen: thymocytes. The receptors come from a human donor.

CDR3: CASSQGQPSVTEAFF. The CDR3 nucleotides are TGCGCCAGCAGCCAGGGACAGCCAAGCGTCACTGAAGCTTTCTTT. The chain combines TRBV5-1 with TRBJ1-1; 7 bases agree with TRBD1. V dropped 4 bases and J dropped 4; count of bases not matched to a gene: 10. This CDR3 comprises 15 residues. Germline lookup yields CDR1 SGHRS and CDR2 YFSETQ.

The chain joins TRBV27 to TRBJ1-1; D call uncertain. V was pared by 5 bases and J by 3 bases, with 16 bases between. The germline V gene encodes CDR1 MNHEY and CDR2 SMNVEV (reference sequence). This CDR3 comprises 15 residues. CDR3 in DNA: TGTGCCAGCAGTCCCCGTTCGATTGGTGACACTGAAGCTTTCTTT. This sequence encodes CASSPRSIGDTEAFF.

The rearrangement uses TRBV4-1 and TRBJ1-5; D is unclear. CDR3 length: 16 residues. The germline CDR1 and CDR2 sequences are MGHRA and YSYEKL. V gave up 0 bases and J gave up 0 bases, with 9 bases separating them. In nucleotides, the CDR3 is TGCGCCAGCAGCCAAGATTTGAGTGATAGCAATCAGCCCCAGCATTTT. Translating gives CASSQDLSDSNQPQHF.

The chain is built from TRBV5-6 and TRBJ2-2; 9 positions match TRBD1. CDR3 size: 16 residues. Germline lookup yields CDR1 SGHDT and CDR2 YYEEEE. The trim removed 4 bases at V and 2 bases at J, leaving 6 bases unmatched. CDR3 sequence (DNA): TGTGCCAGCAGCCCGCGGGACAGGGTAAACACCGGGGAGCTGTTTTTT. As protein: CASSPRDRVNTGELFF. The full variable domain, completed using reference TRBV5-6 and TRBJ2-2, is DAGVTQSPTHLIKTRGQQVTLRCSPKSGHDTVSWYQQALGQGPQFIFQYYEEEERQRGNFPDRFSGHQFPNYSSELNVNALLLGDSALYLCASSPRDRVNTGELFFGEGSRLTVL.

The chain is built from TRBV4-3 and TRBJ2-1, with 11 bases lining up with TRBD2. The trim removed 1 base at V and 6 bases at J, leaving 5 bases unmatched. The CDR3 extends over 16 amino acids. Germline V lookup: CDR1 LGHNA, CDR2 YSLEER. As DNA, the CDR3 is TGCGCCAGCAGCCAAGCTCCGGGACTAGCGGTCAATGAGCAGTTCTTC. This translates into CASSQAPGLAVNEQFF.

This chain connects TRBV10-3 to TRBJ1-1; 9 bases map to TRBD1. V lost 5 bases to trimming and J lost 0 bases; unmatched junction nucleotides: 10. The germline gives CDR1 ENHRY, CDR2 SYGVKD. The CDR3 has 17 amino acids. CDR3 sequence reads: CAISHRGQILVNTEAFF. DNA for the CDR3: TGTGCCATCAGTCACAGGGGGCAAATCTTGGTGAACACTGAAGCTTTCTTT.

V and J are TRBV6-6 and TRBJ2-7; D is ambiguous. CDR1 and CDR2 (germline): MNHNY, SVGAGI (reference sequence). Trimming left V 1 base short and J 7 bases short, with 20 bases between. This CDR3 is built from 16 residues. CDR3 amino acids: CASSYWARGSTTEQYF. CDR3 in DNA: TGTGCCAGCAGTTACTGGGCCCGCGGCTCTACGACGGAGCAGTACTTC.

The CDR3 DNA reads TGTGCCAGCAGTGAGTCAGGTGATAGGTCCTACGAGCAGTACTTC. Protein: CASSESGDRSYEQYF. The V call is TRBV6-1, the J call TRBJ2-7; the D is unclear. Germline loops: CDR1 MNHNS, CDR2 SASEGT. The CDR3 consists of 15 residues. Trimming removed 3 bases from V and 1 base from J, with 13 bases in between.

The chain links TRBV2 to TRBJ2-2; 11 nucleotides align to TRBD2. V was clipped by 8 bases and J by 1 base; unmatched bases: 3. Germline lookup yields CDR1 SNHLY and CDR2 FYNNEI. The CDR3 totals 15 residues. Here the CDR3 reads CASRTSGRNTGELFF. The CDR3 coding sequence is TGTGCCAGCCGAACTAGCGGGAGGAACACCGGGGAGCTGTTTTTT.